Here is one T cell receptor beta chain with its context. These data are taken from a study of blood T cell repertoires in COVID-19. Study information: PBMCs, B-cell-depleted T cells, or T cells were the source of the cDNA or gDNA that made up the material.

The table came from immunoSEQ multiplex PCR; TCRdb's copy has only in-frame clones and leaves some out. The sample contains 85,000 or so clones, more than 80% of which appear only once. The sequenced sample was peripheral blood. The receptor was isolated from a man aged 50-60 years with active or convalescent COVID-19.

The CDR3 nucleotides read TGTGCCAGCTCACCAGAGCTAGCGGGAGCCGGCACAGATACGCAGTATTTT. This codes for CASSPELAGAGTDTQYF. The genes are TRBV18 and TRBJ2-3; 10 bases are shared with TRBD2. Germline CDR1 is KGHSH and CDR2 is LQKENI. The CDR3 runs 17 residues. Germline trimming cut 2 bases from V and 1 base from J; bases unmatched to any gene: 6. The variable domain in full, completed from reference TRBV18 and TRBJ2-3, reads NAGVMQNPRHLVRRRGQEARLRCSPMKGHSHVYWYRQLPEEGLKFMVYLQKENIIDESGMPKERFSAEFPKEGPSILRIQQVVRGDSAAYFCASSPELAGAGTDTQYFGPGTRLTVL.